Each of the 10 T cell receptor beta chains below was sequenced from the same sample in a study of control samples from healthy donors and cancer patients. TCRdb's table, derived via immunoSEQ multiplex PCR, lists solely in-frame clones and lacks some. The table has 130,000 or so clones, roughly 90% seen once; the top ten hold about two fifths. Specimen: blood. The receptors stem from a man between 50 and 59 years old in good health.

This chain's CDR3 is CASSLGQQTYGYTF. DNA for the CDR3: TGTGCCAGCAGCTTAGGACAGCAAACCTATGGCTACACCTTC. This chain links TRBV7-9 with TRBJ1-2; a possible D gene is TRBD1 (5 bases). V was trimmed by 1 base and J by 4 bases, leaving 10 bases between them. Looked up from germline, CDR1 is SEHNR and CDR2 is FQNEAQ (reference sequence). The CDR3 sequence is 14 residues long.

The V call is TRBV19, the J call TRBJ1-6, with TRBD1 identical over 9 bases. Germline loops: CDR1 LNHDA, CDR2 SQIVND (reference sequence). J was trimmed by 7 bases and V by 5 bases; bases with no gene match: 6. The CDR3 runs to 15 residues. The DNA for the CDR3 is TGTGCCAGTAGTGTGGGGGACAGGGACAATTCACCCCTCCACTTT. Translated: CASSVGDRDNSPLHF.

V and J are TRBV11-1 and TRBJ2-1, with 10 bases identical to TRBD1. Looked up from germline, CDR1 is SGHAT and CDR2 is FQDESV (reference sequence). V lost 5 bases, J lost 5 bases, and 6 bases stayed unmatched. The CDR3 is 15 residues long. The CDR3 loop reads CASSRGQGRNNEQFF. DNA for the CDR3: TGTGCCAGCAGCAGGGGACAGGGGCGAAACAATGAGCAGTTCTTC.

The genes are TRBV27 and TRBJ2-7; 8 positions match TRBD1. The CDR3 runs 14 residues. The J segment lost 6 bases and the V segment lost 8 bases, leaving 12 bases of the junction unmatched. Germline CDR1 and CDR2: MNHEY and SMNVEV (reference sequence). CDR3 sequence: CASRAPGQVSEQYF. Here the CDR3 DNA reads TGTGCCAGCCGAGCCCCGGGACAGGTTAGCGAGCAGTACTTC.

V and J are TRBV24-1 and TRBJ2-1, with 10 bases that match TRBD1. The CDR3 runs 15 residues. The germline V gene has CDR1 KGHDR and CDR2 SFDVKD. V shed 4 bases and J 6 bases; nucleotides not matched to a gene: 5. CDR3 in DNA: TGTGCCACCAGTGACCCGGGACAGGGGTCCAATGAGCAGTTCTTC. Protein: CATSDPGQGSNEQFF.

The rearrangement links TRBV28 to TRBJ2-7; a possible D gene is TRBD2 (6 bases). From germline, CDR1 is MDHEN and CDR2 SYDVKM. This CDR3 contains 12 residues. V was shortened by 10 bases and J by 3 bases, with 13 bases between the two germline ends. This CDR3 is CATRGLNYEQYF. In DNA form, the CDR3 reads TGTGCCACAAGGGGACTCAACTACGAGCAGTACTTC.

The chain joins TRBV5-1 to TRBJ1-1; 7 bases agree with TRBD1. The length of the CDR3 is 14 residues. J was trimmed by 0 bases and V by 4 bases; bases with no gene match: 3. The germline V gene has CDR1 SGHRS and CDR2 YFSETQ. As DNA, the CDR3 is TGCGCCAGCAGCCTGACAGGGTTGAACACTGAAGCTTTCTTT. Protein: CASSLTGLNTEAFF.

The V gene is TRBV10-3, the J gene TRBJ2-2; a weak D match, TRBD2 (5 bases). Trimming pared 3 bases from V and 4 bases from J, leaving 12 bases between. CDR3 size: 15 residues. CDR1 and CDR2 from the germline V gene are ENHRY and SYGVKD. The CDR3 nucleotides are TGTGCCATCAGTGATTATGAGGGTTCCACCGGGGAGCTGTTTTTT. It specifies CAISDYEGSTGELFF.

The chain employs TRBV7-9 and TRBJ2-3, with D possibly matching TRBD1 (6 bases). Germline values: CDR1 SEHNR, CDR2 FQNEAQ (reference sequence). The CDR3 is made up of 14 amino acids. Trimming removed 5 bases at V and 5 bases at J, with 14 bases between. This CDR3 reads CASSLRQVGDTQYF. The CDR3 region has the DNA TGTGCCAGCAGCCTGCGACAGGTGGGAGATACGCAGTATTTT.

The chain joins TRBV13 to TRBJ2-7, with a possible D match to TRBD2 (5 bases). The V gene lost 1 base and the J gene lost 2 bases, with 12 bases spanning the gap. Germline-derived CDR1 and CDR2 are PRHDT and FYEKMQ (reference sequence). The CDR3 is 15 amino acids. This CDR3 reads CASSLAQEATYEQYF. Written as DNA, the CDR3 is TGTGCCAGCAGCTTAGCCCAGGAGGCCACCTACGAGCAGTACTTC.